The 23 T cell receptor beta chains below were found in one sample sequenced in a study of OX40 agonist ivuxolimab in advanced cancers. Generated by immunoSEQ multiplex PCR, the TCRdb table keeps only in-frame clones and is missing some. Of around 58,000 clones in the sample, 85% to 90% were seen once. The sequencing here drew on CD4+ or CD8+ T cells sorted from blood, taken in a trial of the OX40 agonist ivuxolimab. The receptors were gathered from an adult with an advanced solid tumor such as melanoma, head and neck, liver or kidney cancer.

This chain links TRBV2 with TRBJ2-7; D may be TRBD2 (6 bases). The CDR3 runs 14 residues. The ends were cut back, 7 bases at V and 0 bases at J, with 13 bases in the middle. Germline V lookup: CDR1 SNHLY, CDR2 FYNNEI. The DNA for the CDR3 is TGTGCCAGCACTTTTGCGGGAAGCTCCTACGAGCAGTACTTC. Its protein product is CASTFAGSSYEQYF.

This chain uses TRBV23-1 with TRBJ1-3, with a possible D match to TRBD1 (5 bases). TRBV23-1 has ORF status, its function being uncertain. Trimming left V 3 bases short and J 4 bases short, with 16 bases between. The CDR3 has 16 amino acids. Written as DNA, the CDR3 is TGCGCCAGCAGTCAGCCCCGCCGGGGGGAGGGAAACACCATATATTTT. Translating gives CASSQPRRGEGNTIYF.

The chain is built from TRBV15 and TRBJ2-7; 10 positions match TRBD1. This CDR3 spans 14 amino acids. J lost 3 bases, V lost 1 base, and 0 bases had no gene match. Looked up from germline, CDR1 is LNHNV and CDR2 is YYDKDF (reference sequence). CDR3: CATSRGTGGYEQYF. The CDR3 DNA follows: TGTGCCACCAGCAGAGGGACAGGGGGCTACGAGCAGTACTTC. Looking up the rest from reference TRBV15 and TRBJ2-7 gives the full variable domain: DAMVIQNPRYQVTQFGKPVTLSCSQTLNHNVMYWYQQKSSQAPKLLFHYYDKDFNNEADTPDNFQSRRPNTSFCFLDIRSPGLGDTAMYLCATSRGTGGYEQYFGPGTRLTVT.

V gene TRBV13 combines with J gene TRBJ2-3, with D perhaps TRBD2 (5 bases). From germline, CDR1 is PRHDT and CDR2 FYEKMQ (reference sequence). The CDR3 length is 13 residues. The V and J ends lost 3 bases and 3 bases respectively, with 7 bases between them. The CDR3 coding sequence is TGTGCCAGCAGCTTCTCGGGGACAGATACGCAGTATTTT. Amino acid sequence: CASSFSGTDTQYF.

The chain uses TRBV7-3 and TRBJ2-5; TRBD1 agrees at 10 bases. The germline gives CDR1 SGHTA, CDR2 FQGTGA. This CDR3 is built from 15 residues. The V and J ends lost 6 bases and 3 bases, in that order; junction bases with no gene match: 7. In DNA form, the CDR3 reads TGTGCCAGCAGTCTCTCGGGACAGGGGAAAGAGACCCAGTACTTC. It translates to CASSLSGQGKETQYF.

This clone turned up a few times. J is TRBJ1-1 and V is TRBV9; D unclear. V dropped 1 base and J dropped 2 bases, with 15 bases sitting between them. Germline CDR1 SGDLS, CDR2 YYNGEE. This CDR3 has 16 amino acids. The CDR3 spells CASSVNPFQENTEAFF. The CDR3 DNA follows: TGTGCCAGCAGCGTAAACCCTTTCCAGGAAAACACTGAAGCTTTCTTT.

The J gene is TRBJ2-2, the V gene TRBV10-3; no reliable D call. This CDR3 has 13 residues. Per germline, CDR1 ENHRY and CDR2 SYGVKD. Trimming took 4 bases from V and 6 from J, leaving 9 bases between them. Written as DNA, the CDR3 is TGTGCCATCAGTGGGGGATCGGCCGGGGAGCTGTTTTTT. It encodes CAISGGSAGELFF.

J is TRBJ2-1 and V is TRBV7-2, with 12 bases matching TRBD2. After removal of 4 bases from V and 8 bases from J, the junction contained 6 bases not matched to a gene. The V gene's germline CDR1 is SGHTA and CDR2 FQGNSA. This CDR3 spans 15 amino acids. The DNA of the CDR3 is TGTGCCAGCAGCTCTTGGACTAGCGGGAACGATGAGCAGTTCTTC. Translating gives CASSSWTSGNDEQFF.

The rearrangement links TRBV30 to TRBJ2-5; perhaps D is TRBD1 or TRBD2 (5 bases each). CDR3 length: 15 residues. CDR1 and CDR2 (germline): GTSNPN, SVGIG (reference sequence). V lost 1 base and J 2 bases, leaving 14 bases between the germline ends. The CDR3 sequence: CAWSEKTGRQETQYF. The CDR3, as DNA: TGTGCCTGGAGTGAAAAAACGGGACGACAAGAGACCCAGTACTTC. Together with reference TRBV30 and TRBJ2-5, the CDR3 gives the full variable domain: SQTIHQWPATLVQPVGSPLSLECTVEGTSNPNLYWYRQAAGRGLQLLFYSVGIGQISSEVPQNLSASRPQDRQFILSSKKLLLSDSGFYLCAWSEKTGRQETQYFGPGTRLLVL.

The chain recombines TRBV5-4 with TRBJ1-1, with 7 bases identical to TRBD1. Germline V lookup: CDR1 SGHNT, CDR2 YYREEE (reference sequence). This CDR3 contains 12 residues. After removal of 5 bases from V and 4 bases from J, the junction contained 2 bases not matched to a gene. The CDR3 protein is CASSPGGTEAFF. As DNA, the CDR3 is TGTGCCAGCAGTCCAGGGGGCACTGAAGCTTTCTTT.

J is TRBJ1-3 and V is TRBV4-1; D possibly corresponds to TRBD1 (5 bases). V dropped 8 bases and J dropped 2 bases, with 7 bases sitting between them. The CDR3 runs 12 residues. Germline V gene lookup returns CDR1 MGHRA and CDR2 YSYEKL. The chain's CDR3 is CASLGAGNTIYF. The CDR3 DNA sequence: TGCGCCAGCTTGGGGGCTGGAAACACCATATATTTT.

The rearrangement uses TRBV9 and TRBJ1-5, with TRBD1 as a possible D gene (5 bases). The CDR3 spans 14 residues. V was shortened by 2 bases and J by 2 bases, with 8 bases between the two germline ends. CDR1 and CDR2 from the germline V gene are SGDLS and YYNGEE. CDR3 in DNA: TGTGCCAGCAGCGTCCAGGGTGGCAATCAGCCCCAGCATTTT. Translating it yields CASSVQGGNQPQHF.

CDR3 in amino acids: CASSLGHVISGNTIYF. CDR3 nucleotide sequence: TGTGCCAGCAGCTTAGGGCACGTAATCTCTGGAAACACCATATATTTT. This rearrangement joins TRBV11-2 to TRBJ1-3; no firm D call. CDR1 is SGHAT and CDR2 is FQNNGV in the germline V gene. V lost 1 base and J 0 bases, leaving 10 bases between the germline ends. The CDR3 sequence is 16 residues long.

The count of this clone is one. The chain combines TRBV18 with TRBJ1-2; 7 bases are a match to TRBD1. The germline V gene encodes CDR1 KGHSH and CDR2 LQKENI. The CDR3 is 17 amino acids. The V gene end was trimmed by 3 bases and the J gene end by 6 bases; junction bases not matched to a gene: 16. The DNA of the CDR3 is TGTGCCAGCTCACCGCCGGGACAGACGGTTATTCAGAATGGCTACACCTTC. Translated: CASSPPGQTVIQNGYTF.

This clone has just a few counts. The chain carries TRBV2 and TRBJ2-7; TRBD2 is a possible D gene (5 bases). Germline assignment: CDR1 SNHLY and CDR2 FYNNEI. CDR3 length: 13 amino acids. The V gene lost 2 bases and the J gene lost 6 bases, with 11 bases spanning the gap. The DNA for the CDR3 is TGTGCCAGCAGTGAAAGGAGGATTTCCGAGCAGTACTTC. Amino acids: CASSERRISEQYF.

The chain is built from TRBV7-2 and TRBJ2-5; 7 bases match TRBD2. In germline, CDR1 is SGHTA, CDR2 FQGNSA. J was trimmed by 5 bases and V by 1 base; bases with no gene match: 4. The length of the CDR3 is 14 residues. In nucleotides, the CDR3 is TGTGCCAGCAGCTTAGATGGGGGGGGTGAGACCCAGTACTTC. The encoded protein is CASSLDGGGETQYF.

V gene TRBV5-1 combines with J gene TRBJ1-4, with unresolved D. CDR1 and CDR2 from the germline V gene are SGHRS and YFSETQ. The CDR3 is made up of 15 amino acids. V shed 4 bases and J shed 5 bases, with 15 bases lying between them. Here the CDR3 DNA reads TGCGCCAGCAGCCCGCGGACGGACGGGAATGAAAAACTGTTTTTT. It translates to CASSPRTDGNEKLFF.

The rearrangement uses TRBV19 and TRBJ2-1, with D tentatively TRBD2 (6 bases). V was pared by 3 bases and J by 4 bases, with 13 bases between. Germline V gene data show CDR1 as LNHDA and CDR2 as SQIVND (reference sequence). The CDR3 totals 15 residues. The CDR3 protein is CASSMAGKGYNEQFF. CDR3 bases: TGTGCCAGTAGTATGGCGGGAAAAGGGTACAATGAGCAGTTCTTC.

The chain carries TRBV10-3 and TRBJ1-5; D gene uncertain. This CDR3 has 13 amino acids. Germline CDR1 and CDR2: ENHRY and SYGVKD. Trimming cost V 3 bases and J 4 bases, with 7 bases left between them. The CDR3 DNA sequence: TGTGCCATCAGTGATCAGGTAAATCAGCCCCAGCATTTT. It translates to CAISDQVNQPQHF.

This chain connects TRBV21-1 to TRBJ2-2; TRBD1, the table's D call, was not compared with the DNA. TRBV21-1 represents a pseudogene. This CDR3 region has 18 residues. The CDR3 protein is CASSPKNEDRTNTGELFF. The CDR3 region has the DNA TGTGCCAGCAGCCCAAAGAATGAGGACAGGACGAACACCGGGGAGCTGTTTTTT.

This chain's CDR3 is CAWSGGRANEQFF. The CDR3 DNA sequence: TGTGCCTGGAGTGGCGGGAGGGCCAATGAGCAGTTCTTC. The chain combines TRBV30 with TRBJ2-1; TRBD2 aligns across 9 bases. This CDR3 comprises 13 residues. The V and J ends lost 1 base and 6 bases, in that order; junction bases with no gene match: 1. Germline V gene sequence: CDR1 GTSNPN, CDR2 SVGIG (reference sequence).

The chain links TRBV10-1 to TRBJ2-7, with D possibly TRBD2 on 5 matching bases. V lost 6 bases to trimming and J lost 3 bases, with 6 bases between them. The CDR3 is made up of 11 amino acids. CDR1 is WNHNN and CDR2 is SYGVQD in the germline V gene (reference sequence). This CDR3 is CASSRGYEQYF. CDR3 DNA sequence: TGCGCCAGCAGCCGGGGCTACGAGCAGTACTTC.

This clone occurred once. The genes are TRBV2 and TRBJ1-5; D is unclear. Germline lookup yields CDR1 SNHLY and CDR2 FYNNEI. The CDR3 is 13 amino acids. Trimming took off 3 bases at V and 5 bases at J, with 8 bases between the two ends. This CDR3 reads CASSEARDQPQHF. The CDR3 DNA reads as TGTGCCAGCAGTGAGGCAAGGGATCAGCCCCAGCATTTT.